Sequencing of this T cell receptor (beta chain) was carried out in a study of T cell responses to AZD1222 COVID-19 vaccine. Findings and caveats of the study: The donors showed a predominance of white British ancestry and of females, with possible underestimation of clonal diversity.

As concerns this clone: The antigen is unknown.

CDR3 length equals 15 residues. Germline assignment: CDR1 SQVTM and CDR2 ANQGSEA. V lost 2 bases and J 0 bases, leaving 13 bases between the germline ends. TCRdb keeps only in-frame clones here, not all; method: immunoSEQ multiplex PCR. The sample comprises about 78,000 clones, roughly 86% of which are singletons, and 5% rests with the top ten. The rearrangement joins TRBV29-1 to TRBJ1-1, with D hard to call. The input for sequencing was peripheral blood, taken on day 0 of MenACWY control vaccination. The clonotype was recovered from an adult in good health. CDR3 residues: CSVEKGATLNTEAFF. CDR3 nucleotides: TGCAGCGTTGAAAAGGGTGCAACCTTGAACACTGAAGCTTTCTTT. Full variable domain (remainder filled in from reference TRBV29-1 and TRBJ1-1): SAVISQKPSRDICQRGTSLTIQCQVDSQVTMMFWYRQQPGQSLTLIATANQGSEATYESGFVIDKFPISRPNLTFSTLTVSNMSPEDSSIYLCSVEKGATLNTEAFFGQGTRLTVV.